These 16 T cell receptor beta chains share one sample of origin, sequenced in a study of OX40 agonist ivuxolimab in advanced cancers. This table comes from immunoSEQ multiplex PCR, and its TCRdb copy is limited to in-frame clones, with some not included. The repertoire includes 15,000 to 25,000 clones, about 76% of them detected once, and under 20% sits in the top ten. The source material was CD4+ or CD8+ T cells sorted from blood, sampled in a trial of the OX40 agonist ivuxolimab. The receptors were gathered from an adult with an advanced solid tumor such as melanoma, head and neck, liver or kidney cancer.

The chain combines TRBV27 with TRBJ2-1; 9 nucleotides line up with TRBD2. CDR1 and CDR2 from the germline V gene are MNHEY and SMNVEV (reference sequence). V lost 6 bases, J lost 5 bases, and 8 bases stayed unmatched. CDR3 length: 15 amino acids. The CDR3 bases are TGTGCCAGCAGAAGGCGGGGGGGCCTTAACAATGAGCAGTTCTTC. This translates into CASRRRGGLNNEQFF.

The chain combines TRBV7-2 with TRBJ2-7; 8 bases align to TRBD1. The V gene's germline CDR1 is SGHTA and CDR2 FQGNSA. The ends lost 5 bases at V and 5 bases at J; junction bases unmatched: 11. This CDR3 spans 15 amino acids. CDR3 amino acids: CASSLGSGGVDEQYF. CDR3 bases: TGTGCCAGCAGCCTAGGGTCAGGGGGCGTCGACGAGCAGTACTTC.

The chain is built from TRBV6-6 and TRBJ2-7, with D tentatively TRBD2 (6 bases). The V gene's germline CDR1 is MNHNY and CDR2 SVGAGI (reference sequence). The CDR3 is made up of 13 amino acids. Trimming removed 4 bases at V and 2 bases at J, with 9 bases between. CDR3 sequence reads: CASSFRETYEQYF. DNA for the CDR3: TGTGCCAGCAGTTTCCGGGAGACCTACGAGCAGTACTTC.

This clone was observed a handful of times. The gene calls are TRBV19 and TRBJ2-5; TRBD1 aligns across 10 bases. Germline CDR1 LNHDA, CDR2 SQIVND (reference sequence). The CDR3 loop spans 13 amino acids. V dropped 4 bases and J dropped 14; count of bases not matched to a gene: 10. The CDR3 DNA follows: TGTGCCAGTAGTAGGGACAGGGGCCAAGAGACCTACTTC. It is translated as CASSRDRGQETYF. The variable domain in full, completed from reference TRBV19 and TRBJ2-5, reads DGGITQSPKYLFRKEGQNVTLSCEQNLNHDAMYWYRQDPGQGLRLIYYSQIVNDFQKGDIAEGYSVSREKKESFPLTVTSAQKNPTAFYLCASSRDRGQETYFGPGTRLLVL.

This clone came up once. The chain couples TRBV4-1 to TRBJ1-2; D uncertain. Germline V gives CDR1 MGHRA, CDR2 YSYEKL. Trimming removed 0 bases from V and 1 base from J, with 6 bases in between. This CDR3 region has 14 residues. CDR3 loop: CASSQEANNYGYTF. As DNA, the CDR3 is TGCGCCAGCAGCCAAGAGGCCAATAACTATGGCTACACCTTC.

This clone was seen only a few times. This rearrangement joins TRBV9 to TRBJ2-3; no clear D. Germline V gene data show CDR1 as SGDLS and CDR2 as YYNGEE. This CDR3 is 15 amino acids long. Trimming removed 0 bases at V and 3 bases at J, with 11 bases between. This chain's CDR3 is CASSVESERTDTQYF. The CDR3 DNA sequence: TGTGCCAGCAGCGTAGAATCGGAAAGGACAGATACGCAGTATTTT.

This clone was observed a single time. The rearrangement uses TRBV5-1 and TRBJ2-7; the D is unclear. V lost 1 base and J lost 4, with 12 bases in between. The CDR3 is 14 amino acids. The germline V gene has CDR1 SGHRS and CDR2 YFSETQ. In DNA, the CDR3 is TGCGCCAGCAGCTTGAACCTTAACGATTACGAGCAGTACTTC. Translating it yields CASSLNLNDYEQYF.

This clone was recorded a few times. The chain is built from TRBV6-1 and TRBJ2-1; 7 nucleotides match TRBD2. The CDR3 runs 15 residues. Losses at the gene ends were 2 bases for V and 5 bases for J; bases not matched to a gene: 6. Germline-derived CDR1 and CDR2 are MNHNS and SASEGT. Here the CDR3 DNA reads TGTGCCAGCAGTGAAATGGGGGGGAGCAACAATGAGCAGTTCTTC. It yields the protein CASSEMGGSNNEQFF.

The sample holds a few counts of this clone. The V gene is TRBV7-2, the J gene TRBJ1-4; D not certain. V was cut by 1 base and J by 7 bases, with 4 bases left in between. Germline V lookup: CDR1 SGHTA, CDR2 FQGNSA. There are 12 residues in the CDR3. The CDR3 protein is CASSLVGEKLFF. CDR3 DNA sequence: TGTGCCAGCAGCTTAGTCGGTGAAAAACTGTTTTTT.

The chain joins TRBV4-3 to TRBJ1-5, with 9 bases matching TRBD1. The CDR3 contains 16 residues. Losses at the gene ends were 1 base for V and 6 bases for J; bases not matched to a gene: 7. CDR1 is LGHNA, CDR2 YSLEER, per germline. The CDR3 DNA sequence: TGCGCCAGCAGCCAAGTATACCGGGACAGGGTTCAGCCCCAGCATTTT. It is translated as CASSQVYRDRVQPQHF.

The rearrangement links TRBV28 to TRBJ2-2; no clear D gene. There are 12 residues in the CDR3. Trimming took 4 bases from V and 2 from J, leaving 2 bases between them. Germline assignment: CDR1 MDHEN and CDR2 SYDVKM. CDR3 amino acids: CASSSNTGELFF. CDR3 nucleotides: TGTGCCAGCAGTTCCAACACCGGGGAGCTGTTTTTT.

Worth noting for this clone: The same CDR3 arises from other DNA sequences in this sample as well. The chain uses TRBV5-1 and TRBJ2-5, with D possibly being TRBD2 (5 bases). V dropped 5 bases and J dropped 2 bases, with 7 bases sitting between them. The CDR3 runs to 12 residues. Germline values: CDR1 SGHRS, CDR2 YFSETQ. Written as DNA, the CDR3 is TGCGCCAGCAGTCCGGGGCAAGAGACCCAGTACTTC. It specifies CASSPGQETQYF.

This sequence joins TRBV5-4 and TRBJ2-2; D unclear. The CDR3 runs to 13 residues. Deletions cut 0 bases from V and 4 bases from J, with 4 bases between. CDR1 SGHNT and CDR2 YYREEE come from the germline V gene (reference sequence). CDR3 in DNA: TGTGCCAGCAGCTTGGCCGTCACCGGGGAGCTGTTTTTT. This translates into CASSLAVTGELFF.

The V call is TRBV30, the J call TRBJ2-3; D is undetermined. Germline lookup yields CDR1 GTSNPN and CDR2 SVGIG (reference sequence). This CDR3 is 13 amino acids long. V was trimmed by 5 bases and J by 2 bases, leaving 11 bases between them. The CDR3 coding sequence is TGTGCCTGGGAGACCCCAAACACAGATACGCAGTATTTT. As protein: CAWETPNTDTQYF.

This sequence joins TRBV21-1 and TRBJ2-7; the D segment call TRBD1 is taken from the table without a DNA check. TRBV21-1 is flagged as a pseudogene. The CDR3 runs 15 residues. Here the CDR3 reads CASSGQGTGRYEQYF. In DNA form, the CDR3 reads TGTGCCAGCAGCGGGCAGGGGACAGGGAGATACGAGCAGTACTTC.

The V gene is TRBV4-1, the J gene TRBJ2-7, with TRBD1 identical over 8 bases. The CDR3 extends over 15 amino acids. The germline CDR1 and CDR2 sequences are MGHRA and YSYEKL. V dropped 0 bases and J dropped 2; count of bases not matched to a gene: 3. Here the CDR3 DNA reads TGCGCCAGCAGCCAAGAAGACAGGGGCACCTACGAGCAGTACTTC. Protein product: CASSQEDRGTYEQYF.